Presented here are 16 T cell receptor beta chains from one specimen sequenced in a study of T cell therapy after organ transplantation. Method: immunoSEQ multiplex PCR; TCRdb's copy keeps in-frame clones and lacks some. The table has tens of thousands of clones, about 95% seen once. The antigens for these receptors are not known. Sequenced material: CD8+ T cells from blood, taken before autologous CMV-specific T cell therapy. The receptors here all came from a human patient who had received a solid organ transplant and had CMV disease.

The chain couples TRBV27 to TRBJ2-6, with unresolved D. This CDR3 region has 14 residues. CDR1 and CDR2 (germline): MNHEY, SMNVEV (reference sequence). V lost 2 bases, J lost 3 bases, and 5 bases lay in between. Written as DNA, the CDR3 is TGTGCCAGCAGTTTAGGAGTTGGGGCCAACGTCCTGACTTTC. This gives the protein CASSLGVGANVLTF. Together with reference TRBV27 and TRBJ2-6, the CDR3 gives the full variable domain: EAQVTQNPRYLITVTGKKLTVTCSQNMNHEYMSWYRQDPGLGLRQIYYSMNVEVTDKGDVPEGYKVSRKEKRNFPLILESPSPNQTSLYFCASSLGVGANVLTFGAGSRLTVL.

CDR3 sequence (DNA): TGTGCCTGGAGTGTACCCGGCAGGGTTTACGAGCAGTACTTC. Its protein is CAWSVPGRVYEQYF. The J gene is TRBJ2-7, the V gene TRBV30; D possibly corresponds to TRBD1 (5 bases). V lost 0 bases to trimming and J lost 4 bases, with 13 bases between them. The CDR3 runs to 14 residues. Per germline, CDR1 GTSNPN and CDR2 SVGIG (reference sequence).

The table lists this clone with a count of one. J is TRBJ2-1 and V is TRBV6-5, with 7 bases that match TRBD2. Losses at the gene ends were 5 bases for V and 6 bases for J; bases not matched to a gene: 7. The CDR3 contains 14 residues. Per germline, CDR1 MNHEY and CDR2 SVGAGI. The CDR3 nucleotides are TGTGCCAGCAGTCAGAGCGGGACCTCCAATGAGCAGTTCTTC. It yields the protein CASSQSGTSNEQFF.

A word on this clone: This may stem from a read error, because a much larger clone lies one nucleotide away. Distinct nucleotide sequences in the sample also encode this CDR3. The chain uses TRBV6-5 and TRBJ1-1; a weak D match, TRBD1 (5 bases). V lost 3 bases to trimming and J lost 4 bases, with 6 bases between them. Germline-derived CDR1 and CDR2 are MNHEY and SVGAGI. The CDR3 has 12 residues. CDR3 sequence (DNA): TGTGCCAGCAGTTATGGGGGCACTGAAGCTTTCTTT. Translating gives CASSYGGTEAFF.

This chain joins TRBV15 and TRBJ2-3; D may be TRBD2 (6 bases). Looked up from germline, CDR1 is LNHNV and CDR2 is YYDKDF (reference sequence). The V gene lost 2 bases and the J gene lost 14 bases, with 14 bases spanning the gap. The CDR3 has 12 residues. DNA of the CDR3: TGTGCCACCAGCAGACCGGGCTTCGGGGGGTATTTT. Its protein product is CATSRPGFGGYF. Supplemented by reference TRBV15 and TRBJ2-3, the full variable domain reads DAMVIQNPRYQVTQFGKPVTLSCSQTLNHNVMYWYQQKSSQAPKLLFHYYDKDFNNEADTPDNFQSRRPNTSFCFLDIRSPGLGDTAMYLCATSRPGFGGYFGPGTRLTVL.

The chain combines TRBV5-1 with TRBJ2-5, with TRBD1 matching over 9 bases. The end of the DNA aligns better with TRBJ2-7, so the J call may be wrong. Germline lookup yields CDR1 SGHRS and CDR2 YFSETQ. The CDR3 runs to 15 residues. The CDR3 is CASSFGQGKPYEQYF. As DNA, the CDR3 is TGCGCCAGCAGCTTCGGACAGGGGAAACCCTACGAGCAGTACTTC.

The genes are TRBV10-3 and TRBJ1-1; 9 bases fit TRBD1. V was clipped by 10 bases and J by 6 bases; unmatched bases: 12. From germline, CDR1 is ENHRY and CDR2 SYGVKD. This CDR3 spans 14 amino acids. This CDR3 reads CATRGQGRWAEAFF. CDR3 nucleotides: TGTGCCACCAGGGGACAGGGCCGCTGGGCTGAAGCTTTCTTT.

This sequence joins TRBV16 and TRBJ2-7; D might be TRBD1 (5 bases). Trimming shortened V by 0 bases and J by 1 base, and 13 bases separated the two germline ends. Germline V gene lookup returns CDR1 KGHSY and CDR2 FQNENV. This CDR3 has 16 amino acids. CDR3 bases: TGTGCCAGCAGCCAATCCCCCGGCGCAGGGTCCTACGAGCAGTACTTC. Its protein is CASSQSPGAGSYEQYF.

The CDR3 DNA is TGTGCCAGCAGCTTAGATAGTAGGACTGAAGCTTTCTTT. Translated, it gives CASSLDSRTEAFF. This chain connects TRBV11-2 to TRBJ1-1; D not certain. Looked up from germline, CDR1 is SGHAT and CDR2 is FQNNGV. The CDR3 has 13 residues. Trimming pared 0 bases from V and 5 bases from J, leaving 7 bases between.

This chain links TRBV7-9 with TRBJ2-7, with TRBD2 matching over 14 bases. Germline V gene sequence: CDR1 SEHNR, CDR2 FQNEAQ (reference sequence). This CDR3 comprises 16 residues. V gave up 5 bases and J gave up 0 bases; unmatched junction bases: 3. The CDR3 here is CASSPGTSGSSYEQYF. CDR3 bases: TGTGCCAGCAGCCCGGGGACTAGCGGGAGCTCCTACGAGCAGTACTTC.

This clone was observed a single time. This chain uses TRBV2 with TRBJ2-3, with D possibly being TRBD1 (6 bases). Trimming pared 10 bases from V and 2 bases from J, leaving 13 bases between. The CDR3 totals 13 residues. Per germline, CDR1 SNHLY and CDR2 FYNNEI. The CDR3 DNA is TGTGCCACCAAGGACAGACTCACAGATACGCAGTATTTT. Translated, it gives CATKDRLTDTQYF.

This sequence joins TRBV4-2 and TRBJ2-7, with TRBD1 as a possible D gene (6 bases). Germline CDR1 and CDR2: LGHNA and YNFKEQ. Trimming took off 10 bases at V and 2 bases at J, with 24 bases between the two ends. This CDR3 region has 16 residues. CDR3 bases: TGTGCCACCCACGGGATCTTAGGACAGTCCCCCTACGAGCAGTACTTC. This codes for CATHGILGQSPYEQYF.

The chain couples TRBV4-1 to TRBJ2-1; 10 bases are shared with TRBD2. Germline CDR1 is MGHRA and CDR2 is YSYEKL. This CDR3 has 15 amino acids. The V and J ends lost 3 bases and 10 bases, in that order; junction bases with no gene match: 9. CDR3 nucleotides: TGCGCCAGCAGCCATGCAACTAGCGGGATACGGGAGCAGTTCTTC. Translation: CASSHATSGIREQFF.

The V call is TRBV19, the J call TRBJ1-1, with D possibly matching TRBD1 (5 bases). There are 13 residues in the CDR3. V lost 5 bases to trimming and J lost 2 bases, with 9 bases between them. From germline, CDR1 is LNHDA and CDR2 SQIVND (reference sequence). CDR3 in amino acids: CASSWGGNTEAFF. The DNA for the CDR3 is TGTGCCAGTAGTTGGGGGGGAAACACTGAAGCTTTCTTT.

This sequence joins TRBV13 and TRBJ1-1, with 8 bases lining up with TRBD1. Trimming at V came to 4 bases and at J to 0 bases, leaving 13 bases not matched to a gene. Germline-derived CDR1 and CDR2 are PRHDT and FYEKMQ (reference sequence). This CDR3 spans 18 amino acids. In nucleotides, the CDR3 is TGTGCCAGCAGCTCGAACCAGGGGGCGGCTAACATGAACACTGAAGCTTTCTTT. It is translated as CASSSNQGAANMNTEAFF.

The rearrangement joins TRBV7-2 to TRBJ1-2, with D uncertain. Trimming took off 5 bases at V and 4 bases at J, with 14 bases between the two ends. The CDR3 totals 14 residues. The germline V gene has CDR1 SGHTA and CDR2 FQGNSA. DNA for the CDR3: TGTGCCAGCAGCCTTATCCCCACGGCCTATGGCTACACCTTC. Encoded protein: CASSLIPTAYGYTF.